This TCR beta chain was obtained from a study of control samples from healthy donors and cancer patients. Assay: immunoSEQ multiplex PCR; the TCRdb copy retains only in-frame clones and omits some. This repertoire shows about 170,000 clones, about 94% found once; its top ten account for roughly 4%. The origin of this receptor is a woman aged 55-69 years in good health. Material: blood.

CDR3 in amino acids: CASSLEGDTQYF. The CDR3 region has the DNA TGCGCCAGCAGCTTGGAGGGGGATACGCAGTATTTT. The chain links TRBV5-1 to TRBJ2-3, with D perhaps TRBD1 (5 bases). V lost 0 bases and J 6 bases, leaving 5 bases between the germline ends. From germline, CDR1 is SGHRS and CDR2 YFSETQ. The CDR3 is made up of 12 amino acids.